These 14 T cell receptor beta chains were sequenced from one sample in a study of cytomegalovirus exposure and HLA in healthy donors. Primers included in the PCR were 60 Vbeta and 13 Jbeta primers. Only in-frame clones appear in the TCRdb table, and some are missing; sequencing was by immunoSEQ multiplex PCR. The table lists over 150,000 clones, over 70% of them singletons. Material: PBMCs. The receptor source for this set is a man aged 25-40 years in good health and CMV-seropositive.

This clone has just one count. V gene TRBV7-6 combines with J gene TRBJ2-7; TRBD2 matches at 16 bases. Germline lookup yields CDR1 SGHVS and CDR2 FNYEAQ. The length of the CDR3 is 16 residues. Losses at the gene ends were 5 bases for V and 7 bases for J; bases not matched to a gene: 8. The CDR3: CASSRGTSGRADEQYF. CDR3 nucleotide sequence: TGTGCCAGCAGCCGCGGGACTAGCGGGAGGGCAGATGAGCAGTACTTC.

The chain couples TRBV11-2 to TRBJ2-3, with D possibly matching TRBD2 (6 bases). The CDR3 covers 15 residues. CDR1 SGHAT and CDR2 FQNNGV come from the germline V gene. V lost 4 bases, J lost 3 bases, and 14 bases lay in between. The CDR3 loop reads CASSSWASVTDTQYF. The DNA for the CDR3 is TGTGCCAGCAGCTCTTGGGCTAGCGTGACAGATACGCAGTATTTT.

The chain recombines TRBV29-1 with TRBJ2-1; perhaps TRBD2 as D (7 bases). Germline V CDR1 and CDR2: SQVTM, ANQGSEA. V was shortened by 7 bases and J by 0 bases, with 13 bases between the two germline ends. This CDR3 comprises 14 residues. CDR3 in DNA: TGCAGCGCAGGGAGGGGGATCTCCTACAATGAGCAGTTCTTC. Translating gives CSAGRGISYNEQFF.

The genes are TRBV7-3 and TRBJ2-5, with a weak D call TRBD1 (6 bases). The CDR3 contains 14 residues. Looked up from germline, CDR1 is SGHTA and CDR2 is FQGTGA. Trimming took 4 bases from V and 11 from J, leaving 20 bases between them. The CDR3 sequence: CASSYTGTQQGQYF. DNA for the CDR3: TGTGCCAGCAGCTATACCGGGACCCAGCAGGGGCAGTACTTC.

The rearrangement links TRBV10-3 to TRBJ2-5; 14 positions agree with TRBD2. The CDR3 has 18 amino acids. Germline loops: CDR1 ENHRY, CDR2 SYGVKD. Germline trimming cut 4 bases from V and 5 bases from J; bases unmatched to any gene: 12. CDR3 protein: CAISGTSGRTSRHETQYF. The CDR3 region has the DNA TGTGCCATCAGTGGGACTAGCGGGAGGACCAGCCGCCACGAGACCCAGTACTTC.

This chain links TRBV28 with TRBJ1-2; 9 nucleotides align to TRBD1. Trimming cost V 6 bases and J 4 bases; bases outside gene matches: 9. Germline V gene sequence: CDR1 MDHEN, CDR2 SYDVKM. The CDR3 consists of 15 residues. The CDR3 spells CASSSGTGQGYGYTF. The DNA for the CDR3 is TGTGCCAGCAGCTCCGGGACAGGGCAGGGCTATGGCTACACCTTC.

This sequence joins TRBV9 and TRBJ2-7, with 7 bases lining up with TRBD2. Germline V gene lookup returns CDR1 SGDLS and CDR2 YYNGEE. This CDR3 is 18 amino acids long. J gave up 0 bases and V 0 bases, and 12 bases lay outside the gene matches. The CDR3 here is CASSVGPAGTTTSYEQYF. The CDR3 DNA follows: TGTGCCAGCAGCGTAGGACCCGCCGGGACTACAACCTCCTACGAGCAGTACTTC.

In its sample, this clone was seen a few times. V usage is TRBV19 and J usage is TRBJ2-1; D is perhaps TRBD2 (6 bases). V was pared by 3 bases and J by 0 bases, with 12 bases between. Germline lookup yields CDR1 LNHDA and CDR2 SQIVND (reference sequence). The CDR3 spans 16 residues. The CDR3 coding sequence is TGTGCCAGTAGTATGGTCGGCGGGGCCTCCTACAATGAGCAGTTCTTC. It specifies CASSMVGGASYNEQFF.

The V and J genes are TRBV4-2 and TRBJ1-1, with 8 bases lining up with TRBD1. Per germline, CDR1 LGHNA and CDR2 YNFKEQ. After removal of 2 bases from V and 1 base from J, the junction contained 9 bases not matched to a gene. The CDR3 is 17 residues long. The CDR3: CASSQNSLGTGNTEAFF. CDR3 bases: TGTGCCAGCAGCCAAAACTCGTTGGGGACAGGGAACACTGAAGCTTTCTTT.

The genes are TRBV27 and TRBJ2-7, with D perhaps TRBD2 (6 bases). The V and J ends lost 5 bases and 0 bases respectively, with 17 bases between them. Germline CDR1 MNHEY, CDR2 SMNVEV (reference sequence). The CDR3 spans 16 residues. The CDR3 reads CASSPYTGTGSYEQYF. In DNA, the CDR3 is TGTGCCAGCAGTCCATATACCGGGACTGGCTCCTACGAGCAGTACTTC.

This chain joins TRBV7-9 and TRBJ2-1; 11 nucleotides match TRBD2. The CDR3 contains 14 residues. V lost 6 bases and J lost 10; bases outside the gene matches: 8. Germline V gives CDR1 SEHNR, CDR2 FQNEAQ (reference sequence). CDR3 in amino acids: CASSSTSGIREQFF. Here the CDR3 DNA reads TGTGCCAGCAGTTCGACTAGCGGGATACGGGAGCAGTTCTTC.

The chain recombines TRBV7-9 with TRBJ1-5; D uncertain. V lost 5 bases to trimming and J lost 1 base, with 12 bases between them. The V gene's germline CDR1 is SEHNR and CDR2 FQNEAQ (reference sequence). CDR3 size: 15 residues. The CDR3 here is CASSPVEWSNQPQHF. In nucleotides, the CDR3 is TGTGCCAGCAGCCCCGTGGAGTGGAGCAATCAGCCCCAGCATTTT.

V usage is TRBV4-1 and J usage is TRBJ2-5; TRBD1 matches 9 bases. The end of the DNA fits TRBJ2-7 better, so the J call may be wrong. Germline V lookup: CDR1 MGHRA, CDR2 YSYEKL. The CDR3 has 15 amino acids. Here the CDR3 DNA reads TGCGCCAGCAGCCGCCGGGACAGGGTCTCCTACGAGCAGTACTTC. It specifies CASSRRDRVSYEQYF.

In its sample, this clone was seen a few times. The V gene is TRBV11-3, the J gene TRBJ2-3; possibly TRBD2 for D (6 bases). The CDR3 length is 16 residues. Germline-derived CDR1 and CDR2 are SGHNT and YENEEA. Between the trimmed V and J ends, which lost 1 base and 0 bases, there was a span of 11 bases. CDR3 protein: CASSLVWGESTDTQYF. The CDR3 DNA follows: TGTGCCAGCAGCTTAGTATGGGGGGAAAGCACAGATACGCAGTATTTT.